The source of this T cell receptor (beta chain) is a study of T cells in Graves' hyperthyroidism and ophthalmopathy (dated by TCRdb to between 2019 and 2020). Describing the broader study: A discovery cohort of about a hundred patients, roughly 45 with Graves' ophthalmopathy and over 55 with stable Graves' hyperthyroidism, was used to find distinguishing TCR V-J signatures. Once sampling was done, hyperthyroidism patients were given methimazole at a starting dose of 30 mg daily, whereas ophthalmopathy patients were given high-dose intravenous methylprednisolone. Thyroid tissue and blood T-cell repertoires from six Graves' hyperthyroidism patients were also compared in the study. Prospective prediction of ophthalmopathy was tested in an independent validation cohort consisting of 18 to 20 hyperthyroidism patients and 15 or so patients who later progressed to ophthalmopathy. The 100 discovery patients were randomly split 7:3 into training and test sets. The paper describes TCR Vbeta CDR3 sequencing of 130 to 150 peripheral blood samples, made up of 43 ophthalmopathy patients, around 78 hyperthyroidism patients and 17 progressor patients.

Results and caveats for the whole study, not just this receptor: In cross-validation, a model built on a 13 V-J signature told ophthalmopathy apart from stable hyperthyroidism with roughly 87% sensitivity and approximately 81% specificity, and in testing the same model reached 80%/75%. Sample size was not statistically predetermined, and investigators were not blinded to group allocation. Blood samples also contained most of the expanded thyroid clonotypes (frequency above 0.001), which suggests that blood repertoires may reflect thyroid immune responses. During validation, the model predicted progression to ophthalmopathy a median of roughly six months ahead of onset, with roughly 65% sensitivity and almost 75% specificity.

The TCR beta CDR3 regions were amplified from RNA transcripts. A first-round RT-PCR of the TCR CDR3 used the HTBI primer set with the Qiagen OneStep RT-PCR kit. Libraries were constructed in a second round of multiplex PCR, after which size selection and purification were carried out. Libraries were sequenced paired-end with 100 bp reads on an Illumina HiSeq2000. Per the original workflow: SOAPnuke was used to process the raw data, throwing out any read that contained adapters or uncalled bases, had a mean Phred below 15, or lacked an exact constant-primer or identifier match. High-quality paired reads were merged with COPE v1.2.5, and unique nucleotide sequences were defined as clonotypes. Clonotypes were aligned to IMGT TRBV, TRBD and TRBJ reference segments using MiTCR v1.1. The analysis was restricted to V-J combinations with a frequency above 0.0001, which together covered over 99% of the repertoires. The TCS score was defined as F50 (clonal expansion) divided by E x V (chaos), with BLOSUM62-based TCRdist calculated between CDR3 peptides within each V-J. Welch's t-statistics and random forest reduced roughly 500 V-J features to 10 to 15, which were used in a naive Bayes classifier (R e1071). The similarity between thyroid and blood repertoires was quantified using the Morisita-Horn index. TCRdb passed the public sequencing reads through fastp at Q25 and MiXCR, retaining productive beta sequences. Rows matching on CDR3 protein sequence are summarized as one entry with the most common DNA and genes. TCRdb, rather than the study authors, made the V and J calls. This sample is represented by almost 600,000 distinct CDR3 sequences; 46% of them were singletons. The leading ten clones occupy approximately 7.5% of the sample.

This clonotype was picked up a small number of times. Its antigen specificity is not known. No much larger clone is present one base from it, and per-base qualities are unavailable. Stable Graves' hyperthyroidism was defined as no progression to ophthalmopathy during 18 months of follow-up. Hyperthyroidism patients were newly diagnosed, with disease duration under 2 months, and aged 18 to 65 years. The study excluded patients with uncontrolled infections, other autoimmune diseases, pregnancy or lactation. Clinical symptoms, serum thyroxine and TRAb, thyroid ultrasound, and orbital computed tomography formed the basis for the diagnoses. Total RNA was extracted with Trizol reagent, and quality was checked on an Agilent 2100 Bioanalyzer. The source of this sequence is a young woman with Graves' hyperthyroidism. Input material: peripheral blood or thyroid tissue (not recorded which).

The CDR3 amino acid sequence is: CATSDSLTF. The nucleotide sequence is TGTGCCACCAGTGATTCTCTGACTTTC. In this chain, TRBV24-1 is recombined with TRBJ2-6; no D segment can be confidently identified. Looking up the germline V gene yields CDR1 KGHDR and CDR2 SFDVKD. V loses 2 bases of germline sequence and J loses 16 bases, and the interval between the two ends is 2 bases. The cysteine opens and the phenylalanine closes a CDR3 of 9 amino acids. Only CDR3 DNA remains: 27 bases, in frame from the first base.